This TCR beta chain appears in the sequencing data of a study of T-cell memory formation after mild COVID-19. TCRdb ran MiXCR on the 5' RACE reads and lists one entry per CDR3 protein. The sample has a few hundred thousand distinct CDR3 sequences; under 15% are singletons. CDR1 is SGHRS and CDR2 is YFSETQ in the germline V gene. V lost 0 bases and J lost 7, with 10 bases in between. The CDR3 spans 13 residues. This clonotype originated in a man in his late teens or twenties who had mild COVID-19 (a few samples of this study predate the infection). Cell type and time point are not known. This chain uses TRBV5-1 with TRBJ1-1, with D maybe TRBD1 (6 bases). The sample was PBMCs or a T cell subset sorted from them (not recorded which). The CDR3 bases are TGCGCCAGCAGCTTGGACGACAGGTTTGAAGCTTTCTTT. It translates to CASSLDDRFEAFF.